These T cell receptor beta chains were read from a single sample in a study of shared clonotypes between healthy human individuals. Generated by immunoSEQ multiplex PCR, the TCRdb table keeps only in-frame clones and is missing some. The top ten hold 1.5% to 2% of the sample, which has approximately 1.9 million clones, roughly 95% seen once. The sample taken for sequencing was naive CD8+ T cells from PBMCs. Receptors originate from a man between 18 and 35 years old in good health. Some clones in this sample may be carry-over from other donors' samples. The CDR3 runs from the conserved cysteine through the conserved F or W. A D gene is named only where the DNA matches it firmly. Some rows mark clone size as missing; the rest say once, few, many or name a class of expanded clone.

j_call d_call v_call clone_size cdr3_aa cdr3_nt
TRBJ2-2 NA TRBV11-1 NA CASSLEFGAELFF TGTGCCAGCAGCTTAGAGTTCGGTGCGGAGCTGTTTTTT
TRBJ1-1 NA TRBV29-1 once CSARREQNPYEAFF TGCAGCGCCCGAAGGGAGCAGAACCCATATGAAGCTTTCTTT
TRBJ1-5 NA TRBV19 NA CASNDRYSFHQPQHF TGTGCCAGTAACGACCGATACAGTTTCCATCAGCCCCAGCATTTT
TRBJ1-5 NA TRBV19 NA CASGPWGQPQHF TGTGCCAGTGGCCCGTGGGGGCAGCCCCAGCATTTT
TRBJ1-5 TRBD1 TRBV7-8 few CASSAGQGQHF TGTGCCAGCAGCGCGGGACAGGGCCAGCATTTT
TRBJ1-4 NA TRBV27 NA CASSLSAGMATNEKLFF TGTGCCAGCAGTTTATCGGCAGGGATGGCAACTAATGAAAAACTGTTTTTT
TRBJ2-7 TRBD1 TRBV7-8 NA CAIGTGVSEQYF TGTGCCATCGGGACAGGGGTAAGCGAGCAGTACTTC
TRBJ2-2 NA TRBV19 NA CASSAGLAGELFF TGTGCCAGTAGTGCAGGACTCGCCGGGGAGCTGTTTTTT
TRBJ2-7 NA TRBV15 NA CATSRDRWGGYEQYF TGTGCCACCAGCAGAGATCGGTGGGGCGGCTACGAGCAGTACTTC
TRBJ2-7 NA TRBV12-5 NA CASGMDGSYEQYF TGTGCTAGTGGTATGGACGGCTCCTACGAGCAGTACTTC
TRBJ2-5 NA TRBV6-5 NA CASSFQGFTEETQYF TGTGCCAGCAGTTTTCAGGGGTTCACTGAAGAGACCCAGTACTTC
TRBJ2-5 TRBD1 TRBV11-1 NA CASGDRGETQYF TGTGCCAGCGGCGACAGGGGCGAGACCCAGTACTTC
TRBJ2-3 TRBD2 TRBV14 NA CASSPRTRPDTQYF TGTGCCAGCAGTCCCCGGACTAGGCCAGATACGCAGTATTTT
TRBJ1-5 NA TRBV4-1 NA CASSPRENSNQPQHF TGCGCCAGCAGCCCGAGGGAGAATAGCAATCAGCCCCAGCATTTT
TRBJ1-1 TRBD1 TRBV19 NA CASNPGQGGTEAFF TGTGCCAGTAATCCGGGACAGGGTGGCACTGAAGCTTTCTTT
TRBJ2-3 TRBD2 TRBV2 NA CASSEWGGSTDTQYF TGTGCCAGCAGTGAATGGGGCGGGAGTACAGATACGCAGTATTTT
TRBJ2-7 NA TRBV4-1 NA CASSRGGTNEQYF TGCGCCAGCAGCCGGGGGGGCACAAACGAGCAGTACTTC
TRBJ1-2 TRBD1 TRBV7-9 once CASSLVKGQGRDGYTF TGTGCCAGCAGCTTAGTTAAGGGACAGGGTCGAGATGGCTACACCTTC
TRBJ2-3 NA TRBV11-2 once CASSLGSDTQYF TGTGCCAGCAGCTTGGGAAGTGATACGCAGTATTTT